These T cell receptor beta chains were read from a single sample in a study of neurological immune-mediated disorders. TCRdb processed the 5' RACE reads anew with MiXCR; each CDR3 protein has one entry. This table has about 53,000 distinct CDR3 sequences, under 4.5% appearing once. Sequenced input: PBMCs. All receptors derive from a woman aged 30 to 39 with multiple sclerosis. CDR3s include the opening cysteine and the closing phenylalanine or tryptophan. D genes are given only for firm matches. Clone size is stated in some rows and not others, as once, few, many or a class when expanded.

clone size,J gene,D gene,V gene,CDR3 DNA,CDR3 protein
many,TRBJ2-5,-,TRBV29-1,TGCAGCGTTGCTGACAGGCAAGAGACCCAGTACTTC,CSVADRQETQYF
many,TRBJ2-1,TRBD1,TRBV20-1,TGCAGTGCTACGGGACAGGGGGGCTCCTACAATGAGCAGTTCTTC,CSATGQGGSYNEQFF
many,TRBJ1-4,TRBD1,TRBV29-1,TGCAGCGTCACTGGGACAGAAACAACTAATGAAAAACTGTTTTTT,CSVTGTETTNEKLFF
many,TRBJ1-1,-,TRBV7-6,TGTGCCAGCAGCGAAATTCGACAGTCTGAAGCTTTCTTT,CASSEIRQSEAFF
many,TRBJ1-5,TRBD1,TRBV7-9,TGTGCCAGCAGCTATGGGACAGGCAATCAGCCCCAGCATTTT,CASSYGTGNQPQHF
many,TRBJ2-1,-,TRBV5-1,TGCGCCAGCAGCTTGGGTAGGCACAATGAGCAGTTCTTC,CASSLGRHNEQFF
many,TRBJ1-5,-,TRBV20-1,TGCAGTGCTTCAGCTTCGGGGGGCCAGCCCCAGCATTTT,CSASASGGQPQHF
many,TRBJ2-6,-,TRBV18,TGTGCCAGCTCACCAGACTCTGGGGCCAACGTCCTGACTTTC,CASSPDSGANVLTF
-,TRBJ2-7,TRBD1,TRBV30,TGTGCCTGGATTGTTGTACAGGGGTCGGGCGAGCAGTACTTC,CAWIVVQGSGEQYF
many,TRBJ2-3,-,TRBV6-6,TGTGCCAGCAGTTACCTAGGTGTCCGGGAGTGGGAAGATACGCAGTATTTT,CASSYLGVREWEDTQYF
many,TRBJ2-1,TRBD2,TRBV25-1,TGTGCCAGCAGTGGGGGGACTAGCGGGAGGTACTACAATGAGCAGTTCTTC,CASSGGTSGRYYNEQFF
many,TRBJ2-1,-,TRBV27,TGTGCCAGCAGTTCGCGCAATGAGCAGTTCTTC,CASSSRNEQFF
many,TRBJ1-5,TRBD1,TRBV5-6,TGTGCCAGCAGCGTCGGACAGGGTGTGGGTCAGCCCCAGCATTTT,CASSVGQGVGQPQHF
many,TRBJ1-2,-,TRBV12-3/TRBV12-4,TGTGCCAGCACTTACGGAACCACCTTACGATCCTATGGCTACACCTTC,CASTYGTTLRSYGYTF
many,TRBJ2-2,-,TRBV5-1,TGCGCCAGCAGCCCGGGGGACTACACCGGGGAGCTGTTTTTT,CASSPGDYTGELFF
many,TRBJ2-3,-,TRBV12-3/TRBV12-4,TGTGCCAGCAGACGTATAGATACGCAGTATTTT,CASRRIDTQYF
many,TRBJ2-7,-,TRBV7-9,TGTGCCAGCAGCTTAGCGCTTGCGGGGGCTGGCGAGCAGTACTTC,CASSLALAGAGEQYF
many,TRBJ2-1,-,TRBV18,TGTGCCAGCTCGGGAGAGAAGGGGGGTGAGCAGTTCTTC,CASSGEKGGEQFF
many,TRBJ1-5,-,TRBV29-1,TGCAGCAAAGCTAGTGATATTCAGCCCCAGCATTTT,CSKASDIQPQHF
-,TRBJ2-6,-,TRBV7-8,TGTGCCAGCAGCCGCCAATCTGGGGCCAACGTCCTGACTTTC,CASSRQSGANVLTF
many,TRBJ2-3,-,TRBV12-3/TRBV12-4,TGTGCCAGCAGTCCTTACCAGACGCAGACTAGCACAGATACGCAGTATTTT,CASSPYQTQTSTDTQYF
many,TRBJ2-7,TRBD2,TRBV3-1,TGTGCCAGCAGCCAAGGACTAGCGACCTACGAGCAGTACTTC,CASSQGLATYEQYF
many,TRBJ2-1,-,TRBV5-1,TGCGCCAGCAGCTTGGGTGGAGATGGGAACAATGAGCAGTTCTTC,CASSLGGDGNNEQFF
many,TRBJ1-1,-,TRBV10-3,TGTGCCATCAGTGACGACAGGAACACTGAAGCTTTCTTT,CAISDDRNTEAFF
many,TRBJ2-7,-,TRBV11-2,TGTGCCAGCAGCTCTTACTACGAGCAGTACTTC,CASSSYYEQYF
-,TRBJ1-1,-,TRBV3-1,TGTGCCAGCAGCCAAGCTTCAGGGAGGGCTGAAGCTTTCTTT,CASSQASGRAEAFF
-,TRBJ2-4,-,TRBV7-2,TGTGCCAGCAGCTTAGTCGGCCAGGGGCTAGCCAAAAACATTCAGTACTTC,CASSLVGQGLAKNIQYF